This T cell receptor (beta chain) is from a study of Tregs in tolerant kidney transplant recipients. The study, taken as a whole, reports: Activated donor B cell expansion appeared to reveal the most relevant donor-specific TCRbeta repertoire. Some patients' samples used different primers over time, so nucleotide sequences weren't comparable.

A word on this clone: Its specificity is unknown.

The nonmyeloablative bone marrow transplants came from related graft donors, with transient mixed chimerism. Data came from immunoSEQ multiplex PCR; TCRdb stores just in-frame clones and leaves some out. The table lists around 86,000 clones, 90% to 95% of them singletons, with 1.6% in the top ten. V shed 1 base, J shed 2 bases, and the junction held 8 bases outside the gene matches. The germline gives CDR1 MGHRA, CDR2 YSYEKL. The CDR3 totals 17 residues. V usage is TRBV4-1 and J usage is TRBJ2-4; 7 nucleotides align to TRBD1. This sequence originates from a human patient who received a combined kidney and bone marrow transplant. Some T cells may possibly be graft donor cells. Sequenced material: CD4+ T cells from blood (PBMCs), taken 24 months after the transplant. This CDR3 is CASSQGPATGSKNIQYF. For the CDR3, the DNA is TGCGCCAGCAGCCAAGGACCGGCGACAGGGTCCAAAAACATTCAGTACTTC.